Included here is one T cell receptor beta chain sequence, with context. Its antigen is still unknown. It has no much larger one-base neighbor in the sample; base qualities were not kept. Receptor amplification or capture employed the immunoSEQ multiplex PCR assay. The multiplex PCR relied on a mix of 60 forward primers for TCR Vbeta segments and 13 reverse primers for TCR Jbeta segments. A multiplex PCR assay on genomic DNA amplified the CDR3 region of rearranged TCR beta genes. The amplified TCR beta libraries were sequenced on the Illumina HiSeq System as 87-base-pair reads. In the original analysis: In a later analysis, 70 million to 95 million unique TCR beta chains were counted across the 650 to 700 repertoires, and roughly 11 million of these chains were shared by at least two donors. Raw reads were error-corrected and collapsed into unique sequences by a nearest-neighbor algorithm in which closely related sequences were merged to remove PCR and sequencing errors. CDR3 sequences were aligned to IMGT reference sequences to assign V, D and J gene segments. Each retained sequence needed at least a six-nucleotide match to both a V gene segment and a J gene segment. Rearrangements were called productive when the CDR3 lacked stop codons and stayed in frame with V and J; all others were non-productive. CDR3 was defined according to IMGT convention as the region running from the second conserved V-encoded cysteine to the conserved J-encoded phenylalanine. Sequences without an unambiguous match to a single V gene segment were excluded from the earlier analysis of almost 600 of the donors. In an earlier analysis of about 590 of the donors, a V segment was called functional when productive rearrangements were above 56.7%, and segregating when the standard deviation between donors exceeded 5%. A statistical classification framework was developed to diagnose cytomegalovirus status using the catalog of TCR beta chain sequences. A later analysis assigned V and J genes by comparing TCR nucleotide sequences with IMGT/GENE-DB human TR gene sequences. Using the TCRdist pipeline, a later analysis assigned CDR3 sequences along with most-parsimonious VDJ recombination scenarios. In a later analysis, every TCR beta chain was defined by the combination of its CDR3 amino acid sequence and its V-gene family, and reads without a unique V-gene family were dropped. As a way to deal with suspected cross-contamination and a sequencing artifact, a later analysis dropped roughly 620 nucleotide sequences that were highly shared and had low generation probability. A later analysis calculated a clonal expansion index for each public chain from normalized within-repertoire ranks of inferred template counts. Generation probabilities in a later analysis came from a VDJ recombination model fitted to out-of-frame rearrangements, and those results were checked against IGoR. A later analysis scored TCR-TCR, TCR-HLA and TCR-CMV co-occurrence with hypergeometric tests, applying a repertoire-size bias correction to TCR pairs. A later analysis estimated false discovery rates by permuting HLA or CMV assignments 20 times. In a later analysis, co-occurring TCRs were grouped with DBSCAN, and TCRdist sequence similarity was added when clustering was performed within HLA-allele-positive subsets. For co-occurrence clustering, repertoires with fewer than 30,000 or more than 120,000 public chains were excluded, along with about five repertoires with anomalous nucleotide sharing. The table comes from immuneACCESS by way of TCRdb, which keeps in-frame sequences with V and J called. Part of the clones is missing from these tables; in studies checked, under half for an unresolved V gene and the rest for unknown reasons. The V and J calls and the clone size are those of that table, but D and trimming were determined from the DNA. The sample yields more than 65,000 clones; approximately 61% were counted once. 6.5% to 7.5% of the sample is taken by the ten largest.

The cohort consisted of 600 to 750 healthy bone marrow donors. At the time of sampling, every cohort member was nominally healthy, though immune exposures that went unrecorded were likely present. The donor was CMV seropositive and belonged to the group of 250 to 350 seropositive cohort members. A peripheral blood sample was collected from each donor, and TCR beta sequencing was performed on peripheral blood mononuclear cells. The Qiagen DNeasy Blood Extraction Kit was used to extract genomic DNA from the blood cell samples. From V the trimming removes 6 bases and from J it removes 1 base, while the gene matches leave 3 bases of the junction unaccounted for. In the germline V gene, CDR1 corresponds to SGHTA and CDR2 to FQGTGA. The CDR3, cysteine through phenylalanine, is 14 amino acids long. Only the CDR3 part of the read is kept: 42 bases, read in frame from the first base. The sample belongs to a study of cytomegalovirus exposure and HLA in healthy donors (dated by TCRdb to the late 2010s). Background on the whole study: An earlier analysis of about 560 of the donors reported 276 Gb of sequence data and about 120 million unique TCR beta sequences obtained from approximately 180 million T cells. Approximately 300 gigabases of sequencing data and roughly 81 million unique TCR sequences made up an early release that covered some 640 HLA-typed donors. The genetic ancestry cluster associated with self-reported Caucasian donors included roughly 84% of the approximately 400 genotyped donors. The study aimed to test whether cataloging public T cell receptors could reveal signatures of past pathogen exposure. Using immunosequencing, the study profiled T cell repertoires from about 620 subjects and related those repertoires to cytomegalovirus serostatus. Besides the first cohort of hundreds of subjects, a separate validation cohort made up of roughly 130 different subjects was used. To predict cytomegalovirus infection status, the study brought together high-throughput TCR immunosequencing, statistical association of individual TCRs with disease status, and machine learning. To study patterns of TCR occurrence, a later analysis re-analyzed previously published TCR beta repertoires from several hundred donors and added high-resolution HLA genotyping. Rather than using new phenotypic data, the later analysis identified candidate immune exposures from TCR beta sequences and from how often those sequences occurred across donors. An earlier analysis of about 600 of the donors used high-throughput TCR beta sequencing to judge whether each TCR beta V gene segment behaved as functional or pseudogenic. Alongside the repertoire data, information on donor age, sex, ethnicity and CMV serostatus was compiled. Genome-wide SNP genotypes for about 65% of the 666 donors were used in a later genetic analysis, which treated that subset as a discovery cohort. All discovery cohort repertoires had been generated using a single sequencing platform. HLA typing included class I and class II loci at four-digit resolution. The number of typed donors differed by locus: about 629-630 for A, B, C, DRB1 and DQB1; 500 to 550 for DQA1; 600 to 610 for DPA1; and around 490 for DPB1. Because of strong linkage in the cohort, 5 or 6 DR-DQ haplotypes were treated as single units for association and clustering. Among 300 to 450 genotyped donors of the cohort, an average of 235,054 unique TCR beta nucleotide sequences were sequenced per donor, approximately 20% of them non-productive. The full study reports these points: In a later analysis, the rate of TCR association differed among HLA loci, with DRB1 alleles having the most associated TCRs and HLA-C alleles having the fewest. A later analysis found that most CMV-associated TCR beta chains appeared HLA-restricted, with HLA associations seemingly driven largely by CMV exposure. For the cohort, immune exposure information was limited to CMV serostatus. According to a later analysis, parvovirus B19, influenza, CMV and Epstein-Barr virus appeared linked to several top co-occurrence clusters. At a false discovery rate of 0.05, a later analysis linked roughly 17,000 TCR beta sequences to specific HLA alleles. An earlier analysis of around 540 of the donors showed that most TCR beta V segments appeared in productive rearrangements either about 90% or about 30% of the time, which broadly matched IMGT annotations. A cluster of highly shared sequence variants was judged likely to be a technical artifact of the sequencing pipeline. A total of 150 to 200 TCR beta chains were listed by the study as associated with cytomegalovirus. A later analysis found that HLA-associated TCR beta chains were more clonally expanded and had lower generation probabilities than equally common non-associated chains. Because HLA typing was missing for some donors at each locus, association tests included only the typed subset. Correlated functional status among segregating V segments might reflect linkage disequilibrium, but an unknown experimental factor could not be ruled out. Strong co-occurrence of HLA alleles, especially DR and DQ, made assigning TCR associations to individual alleles difficult. Because counts were too low, 15 to 20 rarely observed V segments, including chromosome 9 orphons, were excluded from the earlier analysis of around 590 of the donors. The cohort was sequenced for TCR beta chains only, and without alpha or paired-chain data the features that could be detected were limited. In vitro tests confirmed that a few of the cytomegalovirus-associated TCR beta chains recognize cytomegalovirus antigens. Most TCR sequences were seen in very few donors, while some public TCRs were found in many individuals. V-gene and J-gene trimming of TCR beta chains was associated with a missense DCLRE1C variant in a later genetic analysis, and the association was replicated in an independent cohort. In a later genetic analysis, fewer N-insertions in productive TCRs were reported among donors in an Asian-associated ancestry cluster than the approximately 710-donor mean. The classifier was reported to diagnose cytomegalovirus status with high specificity and sensitivity in both the original cohort and the validation cohort. According to the authors, the approach could potentially be generalized to other disease states and immunological phenotypes. The 87-base-pair reads could not distinguish some IMGT-functional V segments, including TRBV6-2 and TRBV6-3, so those segments were excluded. The presence/absence analyses assumed that sequencing depth was roughly uniform across donors, and that assumption may not be true. A further reported finding was that TCR beta sequences accurately predicted the HLA-A and HLA-B alleles for most subjects in the first cohort.

The sample was PBMCs. This sequence originates from a woman in her forties or fifties in good health and CMV-seropositive. The chain is encoded by TRBV7-3 joined to TRBJ2-3; 8 junctional bases match TRBD2. The CDR3 in this case is CASRFSGGTDTQYF. The nucleotide sequence is TGTGCCAGCAGGTTTAGCGGGGGCACAGATACGCAGTATTTT.